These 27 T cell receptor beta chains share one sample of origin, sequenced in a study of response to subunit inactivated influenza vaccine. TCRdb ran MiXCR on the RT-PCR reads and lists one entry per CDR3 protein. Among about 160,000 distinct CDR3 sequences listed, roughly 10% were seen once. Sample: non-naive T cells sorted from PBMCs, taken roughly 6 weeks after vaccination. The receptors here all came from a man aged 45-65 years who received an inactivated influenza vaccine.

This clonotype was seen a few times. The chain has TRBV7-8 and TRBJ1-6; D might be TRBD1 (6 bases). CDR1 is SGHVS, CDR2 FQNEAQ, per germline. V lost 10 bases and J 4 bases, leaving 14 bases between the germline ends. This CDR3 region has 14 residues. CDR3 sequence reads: CATTGTGYNSPLHF. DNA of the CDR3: TGTGCCACCACCGGCACAGGGTATAATTCACCCCTCCACTTT.

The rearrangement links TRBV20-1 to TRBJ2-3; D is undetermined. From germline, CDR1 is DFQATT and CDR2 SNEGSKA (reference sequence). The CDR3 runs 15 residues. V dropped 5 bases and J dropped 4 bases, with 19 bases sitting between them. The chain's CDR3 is CSAPDPMTVADTQYF. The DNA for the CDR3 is TGCAGTGCTCCTGACCCCATGACGGTCGCAGATACGCAGTATTTT.

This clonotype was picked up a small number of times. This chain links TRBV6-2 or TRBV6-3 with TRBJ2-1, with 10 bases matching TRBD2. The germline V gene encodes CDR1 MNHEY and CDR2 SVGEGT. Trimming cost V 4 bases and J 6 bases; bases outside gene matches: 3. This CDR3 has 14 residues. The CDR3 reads CASSLSGGANEQFF. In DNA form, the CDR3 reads TGTGCCAGCAGTTTAAGCGGGGGGGCCAATGAGCAGTTCTTC.

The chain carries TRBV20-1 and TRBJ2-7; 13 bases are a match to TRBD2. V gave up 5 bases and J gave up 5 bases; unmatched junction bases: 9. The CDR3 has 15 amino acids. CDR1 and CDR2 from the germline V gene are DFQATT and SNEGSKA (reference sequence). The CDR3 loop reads CSAGTSGAHWHEQYF. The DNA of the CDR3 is TGCAGTGCTGGGACTAGCGGGGCGCATTGGCACGAGCAGTACTTC.

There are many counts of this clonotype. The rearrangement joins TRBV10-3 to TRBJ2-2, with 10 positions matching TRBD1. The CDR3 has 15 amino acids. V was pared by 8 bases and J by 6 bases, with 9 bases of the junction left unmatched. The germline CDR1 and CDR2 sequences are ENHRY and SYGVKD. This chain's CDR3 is CAIGSGTGVPGELFF. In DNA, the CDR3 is TGTGCCATCGGATCCGGGACAGGGGTTCCCGGGGAGCTGTTTTTT.

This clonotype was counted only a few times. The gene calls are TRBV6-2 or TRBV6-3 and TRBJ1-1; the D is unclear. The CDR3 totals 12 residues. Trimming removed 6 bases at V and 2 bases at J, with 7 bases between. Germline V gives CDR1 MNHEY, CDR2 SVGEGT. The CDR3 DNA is TGTGCCAGCAGCCATCAAAACACTGAAGCTTTCTTT. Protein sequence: CASSHQNTEAFF.

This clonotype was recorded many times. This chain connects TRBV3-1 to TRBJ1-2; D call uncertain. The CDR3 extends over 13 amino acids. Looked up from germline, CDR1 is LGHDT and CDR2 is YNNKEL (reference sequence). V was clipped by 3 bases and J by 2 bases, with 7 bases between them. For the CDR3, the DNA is TGTGCCAGCAGCCAGGACCAGAACTATGGCTACACCTTC. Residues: CASSQDQNYGYTF.

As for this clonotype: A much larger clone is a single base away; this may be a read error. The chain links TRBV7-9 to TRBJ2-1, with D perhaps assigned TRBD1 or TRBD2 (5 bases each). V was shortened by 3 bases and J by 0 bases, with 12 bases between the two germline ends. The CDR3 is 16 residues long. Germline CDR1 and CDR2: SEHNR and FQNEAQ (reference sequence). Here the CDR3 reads CASSFPPGSSYNEQFF. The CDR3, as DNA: TGTGCCAGCAGCTTCCCTCCAGGGAGCTCCTACAATGAGCAGTTCTTC.

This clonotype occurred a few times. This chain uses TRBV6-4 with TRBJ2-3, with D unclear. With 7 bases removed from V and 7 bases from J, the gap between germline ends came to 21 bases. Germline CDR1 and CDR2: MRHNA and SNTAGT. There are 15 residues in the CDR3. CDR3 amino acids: CASTERAGVGHTQYF. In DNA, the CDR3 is TGTGCCAGCACCGAACGCGCCGGAGTTGGGCATACGCAGTATTTT.

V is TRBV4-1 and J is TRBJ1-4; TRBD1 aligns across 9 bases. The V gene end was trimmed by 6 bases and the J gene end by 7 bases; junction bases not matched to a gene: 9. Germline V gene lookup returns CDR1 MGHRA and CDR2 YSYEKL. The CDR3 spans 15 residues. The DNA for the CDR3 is TGCGCCAGCAGTCAGGACAGGGGCGACGGTGAAAAACTGTTTTTT. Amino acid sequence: CASSQDRGDGEKLFF.

The CDR3 DNA reads TGTGCCAGCAGCGAGGACAGGGCCGAGCAGTACTTC. It encodes CASSEDRAEQYF. The rearrangement joins TRBV11-2 to TRBJ2-7; 8 bases line up with TRBD1. This CDR3 has 12 residues. The junction had 3 bases not matched to a gene; V was cut back by 5 bases and J by 6 bases. Germline V gives CDR1 SGHAT, CDR2 FQNNGV.

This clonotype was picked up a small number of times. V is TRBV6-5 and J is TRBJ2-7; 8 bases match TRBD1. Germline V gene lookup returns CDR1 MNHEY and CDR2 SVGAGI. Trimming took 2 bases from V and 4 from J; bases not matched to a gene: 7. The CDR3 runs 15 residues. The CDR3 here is CASSYPYRGIYEQYF. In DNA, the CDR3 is TGTGCCAGCAGTTACCCGTACAGGGGGATATACGAGCAGTACTTC.

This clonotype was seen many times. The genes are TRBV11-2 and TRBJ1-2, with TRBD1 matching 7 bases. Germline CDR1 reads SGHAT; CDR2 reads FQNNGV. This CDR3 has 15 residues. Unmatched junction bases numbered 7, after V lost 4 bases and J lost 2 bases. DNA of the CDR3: TGTGCCAGCAGCTCCGCGACAGGGATAAACTATGGCTACACCTTC. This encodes CASSSATGINYGYTF.

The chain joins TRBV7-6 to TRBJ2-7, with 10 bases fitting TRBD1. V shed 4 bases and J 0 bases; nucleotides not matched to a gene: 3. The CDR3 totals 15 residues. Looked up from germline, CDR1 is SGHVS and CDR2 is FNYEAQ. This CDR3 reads CASSWDRGTSYEQYF. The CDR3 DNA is TGTGCCAGCAGCTGGGACAGGGGAACCTCCTACGAGCAGTACTTC.

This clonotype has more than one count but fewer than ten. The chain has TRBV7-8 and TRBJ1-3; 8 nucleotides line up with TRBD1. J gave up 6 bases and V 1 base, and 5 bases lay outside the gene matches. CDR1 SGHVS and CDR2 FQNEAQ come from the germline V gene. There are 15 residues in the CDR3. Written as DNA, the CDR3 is TGTGCCAGCAGCTTAGATGGGACAGGCATAAACACCATATATTTT. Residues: CASSLDGTGINTIYF. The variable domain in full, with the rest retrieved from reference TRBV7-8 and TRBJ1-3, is GAGVSQSPRYKVAKRGQDVALRCDPISGHVSLFWYQQALGQGPEFLTYFQNEAQLDKSGLPSDRFFAERPEGSVSTLKIQRTQQEDSAVYLCASSLDGTGINTIYFGEGSWLTVV.

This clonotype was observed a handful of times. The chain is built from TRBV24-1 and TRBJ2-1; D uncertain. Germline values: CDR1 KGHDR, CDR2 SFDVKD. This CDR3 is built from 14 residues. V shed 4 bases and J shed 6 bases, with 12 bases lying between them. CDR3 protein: CATSDTLRSNEQFF. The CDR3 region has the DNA TGTGCCACCAGTGACACCCTACGAAGCAATGAGCAGTTCTTC.

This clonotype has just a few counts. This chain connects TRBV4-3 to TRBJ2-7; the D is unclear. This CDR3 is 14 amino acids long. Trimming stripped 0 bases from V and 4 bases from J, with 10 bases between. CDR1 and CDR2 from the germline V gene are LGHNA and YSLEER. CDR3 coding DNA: TGCGCCAGCAGCCAAGATCTCCTTAGTTACGAGCAGTACTTC. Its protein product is CASSQDLLSYEQYF.

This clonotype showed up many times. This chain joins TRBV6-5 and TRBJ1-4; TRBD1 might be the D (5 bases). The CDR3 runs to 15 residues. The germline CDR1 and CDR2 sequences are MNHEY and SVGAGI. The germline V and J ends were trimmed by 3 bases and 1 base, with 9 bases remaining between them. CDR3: CASSYRDRTNEKLFF. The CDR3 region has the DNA TGTGCCAGCAGTTATAGGGACCGAACTAATGAAAAACTGTTTTTT.

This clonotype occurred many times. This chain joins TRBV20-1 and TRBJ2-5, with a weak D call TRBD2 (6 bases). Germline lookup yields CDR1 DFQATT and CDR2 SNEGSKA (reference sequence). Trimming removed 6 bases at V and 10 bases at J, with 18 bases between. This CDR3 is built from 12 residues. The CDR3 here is CSAPGTPEGQYF. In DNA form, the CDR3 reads TGCAGTGCCCCTGGGACTCCCGAGGGCCAGTACTTC.

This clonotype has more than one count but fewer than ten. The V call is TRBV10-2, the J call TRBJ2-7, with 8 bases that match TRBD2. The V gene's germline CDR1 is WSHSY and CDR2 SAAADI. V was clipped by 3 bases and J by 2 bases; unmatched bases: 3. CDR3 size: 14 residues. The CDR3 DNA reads TGCGCCAGCAGTGAAACTAGCGGACCCTACGAGCAGTACTTC. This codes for CASSETSGPYEQYF.

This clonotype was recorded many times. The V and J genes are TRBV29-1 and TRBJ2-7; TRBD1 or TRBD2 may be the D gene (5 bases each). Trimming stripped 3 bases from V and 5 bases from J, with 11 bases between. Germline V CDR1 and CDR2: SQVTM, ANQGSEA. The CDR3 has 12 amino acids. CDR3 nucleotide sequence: TGCAGCGTTGATGGGGACGGGGACGAGCAGTACTTC. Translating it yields CSVDGDGDEQYF.

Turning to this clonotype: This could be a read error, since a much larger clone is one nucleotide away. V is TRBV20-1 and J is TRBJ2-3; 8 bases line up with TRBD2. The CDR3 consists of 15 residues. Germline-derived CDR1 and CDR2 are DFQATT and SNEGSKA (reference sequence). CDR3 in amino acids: CTAWAGGLSTDTQYF. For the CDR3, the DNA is TGCACTGCTTGGGCGGGGGGCCTTAGCACAGATACGCAGTATTTT.

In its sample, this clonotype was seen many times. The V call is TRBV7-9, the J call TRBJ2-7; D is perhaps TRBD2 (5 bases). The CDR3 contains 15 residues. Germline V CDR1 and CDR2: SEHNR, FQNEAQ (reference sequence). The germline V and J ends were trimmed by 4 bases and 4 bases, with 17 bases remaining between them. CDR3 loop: CASSSYQRWGYEQYF. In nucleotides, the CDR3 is TGTGCCAGCAGCTCGTACCAGCGGTGGGGATACGAGCAGTACTTC.

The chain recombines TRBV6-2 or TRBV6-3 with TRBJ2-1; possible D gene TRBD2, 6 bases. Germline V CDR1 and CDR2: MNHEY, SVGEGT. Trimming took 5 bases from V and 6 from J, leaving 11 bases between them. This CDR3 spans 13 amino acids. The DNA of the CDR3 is TGTGCCAGCAGTGACACGACTAGCAATGAGCAGTTCTTC. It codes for CASSDTTSNEQFF.

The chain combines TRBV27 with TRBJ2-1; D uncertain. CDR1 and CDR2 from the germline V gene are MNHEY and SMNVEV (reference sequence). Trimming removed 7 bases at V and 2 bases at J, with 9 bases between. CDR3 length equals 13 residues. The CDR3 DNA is TGTGCCAGCATGGAACTAACCTACAATGAGCAGTTCTTC. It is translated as CASMELTYNEQFF.

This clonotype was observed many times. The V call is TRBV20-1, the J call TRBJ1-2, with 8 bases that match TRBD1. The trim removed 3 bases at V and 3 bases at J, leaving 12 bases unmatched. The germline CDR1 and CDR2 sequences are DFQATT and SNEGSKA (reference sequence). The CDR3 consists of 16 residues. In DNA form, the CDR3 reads TGCAGTGCTAGTGGGAGGGCAGGGGGCTTGGACTATGGCTACACCTTC. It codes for CSASGRAGGLDYGYTF.

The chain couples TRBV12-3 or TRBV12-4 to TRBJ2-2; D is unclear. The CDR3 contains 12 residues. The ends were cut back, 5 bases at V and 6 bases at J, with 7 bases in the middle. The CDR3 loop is CASSLVPGELFF. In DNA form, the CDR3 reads TGTGCCAGCAGTCTTGTACCCGGGGAGCTGTTTTTT.